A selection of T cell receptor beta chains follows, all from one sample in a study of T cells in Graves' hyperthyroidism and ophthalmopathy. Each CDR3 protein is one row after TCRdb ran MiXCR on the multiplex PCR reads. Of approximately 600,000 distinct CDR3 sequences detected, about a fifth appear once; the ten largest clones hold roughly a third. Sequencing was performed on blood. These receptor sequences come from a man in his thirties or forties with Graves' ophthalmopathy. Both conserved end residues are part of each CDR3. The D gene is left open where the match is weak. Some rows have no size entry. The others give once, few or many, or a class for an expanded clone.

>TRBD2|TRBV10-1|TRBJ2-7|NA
CASSELAGDGEQYF
TGCGCCAGCAGTGAACTAGCGGGAGATGGCGAGCAGTACTTC
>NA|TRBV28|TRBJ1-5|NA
CASSPTRGGQPQHF
TGTGCCAGCAGTCCTACACGGGGCGGCCAGCCCCAGCATTTT
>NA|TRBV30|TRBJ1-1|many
CAWSLGNTEAFF
TGTGCCTGGAGTCTAGGCAACACTGAAGCTTTCTTT
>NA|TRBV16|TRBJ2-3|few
CASSQGGAQPTDTQYF
TGTGCCAGCAGCCAAGGAGGGGCCCAACCCACAGATACGCAGTATTTT
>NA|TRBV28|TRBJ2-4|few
CASSFSGRAAKNIQYF
TGTGCCAGCAGTTTCTCGGGCAGGGCGGCCAAAAACATTCAGTACTTC
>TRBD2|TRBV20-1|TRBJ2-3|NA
CSARDRILAGSTDTQYF
TGCAGTGCTAGAGATCGGATTCTAGCGGGTAGCACAGATACGCAGTATTTT
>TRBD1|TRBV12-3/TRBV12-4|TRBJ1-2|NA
CASSSGQGARIYGYTF
TGTGCCAGCAGTTCGGGACAGGGAGCGAGAATCTATGGCTACACCTTC
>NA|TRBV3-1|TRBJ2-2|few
CASRTAAGVTTGELFF
TGTGCCAGCAGAACCGCGGCAGGGGTTACCACCGGGGAGCTGTTTTTT
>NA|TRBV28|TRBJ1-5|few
CASSLVVQPQHF
TGTGCCAGCAGTTTAGTTGTACAGCCCCAGCATTTT
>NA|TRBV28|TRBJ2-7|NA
CASSRVVDEQYF
TGTGCCAGCTCTAGGGTGGTCGACGAGCAGTACTTC
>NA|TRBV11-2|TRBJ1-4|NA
CASSRLEDVNEELFF
TGTGCCAGCAGCCGGCTGGAGGATGTTAATGAAGAACTGTTTTTT